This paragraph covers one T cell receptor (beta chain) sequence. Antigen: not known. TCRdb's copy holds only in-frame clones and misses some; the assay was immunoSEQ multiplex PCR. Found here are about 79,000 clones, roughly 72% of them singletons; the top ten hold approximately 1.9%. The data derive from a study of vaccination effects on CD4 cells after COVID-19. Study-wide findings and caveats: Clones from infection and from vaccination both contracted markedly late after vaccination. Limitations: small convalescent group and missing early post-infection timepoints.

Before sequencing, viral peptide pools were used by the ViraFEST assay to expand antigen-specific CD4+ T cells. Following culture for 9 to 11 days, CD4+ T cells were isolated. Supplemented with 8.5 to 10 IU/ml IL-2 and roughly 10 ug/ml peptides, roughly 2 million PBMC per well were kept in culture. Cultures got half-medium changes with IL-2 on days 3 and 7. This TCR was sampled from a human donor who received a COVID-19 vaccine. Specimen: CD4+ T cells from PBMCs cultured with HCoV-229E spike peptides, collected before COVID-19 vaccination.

In DNA, the CDR3 is TGTGCCATCAGCCGGGATAAGGGTGAAAAACTGTTTTTT. This encodes CAISRDKGEKLFF. This chain connects TRBV10-3 to TRBJ1-4; D is unclear. CDR1 is ENHRY and CDR2 is SYGVKD in the germline V gene. This CDR3 is built from 13 residues. The ends were cut back, 6 bases at V and 7 bases at J, with 12 bases in the middle.